The subject of this entry is one T cell receptor (beta chain). As yet, its antigen is unknown. Germline V lookup: CDR1 MDHEN, CDR2 SYDVKM. The CDR3 sequence is 15 residues long. J gave up 4 bases and V 2 bases, and 5 bases lay outside the gene matches. This record comes from a study of cytomegalovirus exposure and HLA in healthy donors. Findings and limits, study-wide: Published work reported that the classifier diagnosed cytomegalovirus status with high specificity and sensitivity. The study found most TCR sequences rare, yet found some public TCRs in many donors.

The protocol was immunoSEQ multiplex PCR, while the TCRdb copy is restricted to in-frame clones and leaves out a portion. The sample comprises fewer than 120,000 clones, about nine tenths of which are singletons, and under 2% rests with the top ten. Sequenced material: PBMCs. The receptor was derived from a woman younger than 30 in good health and CMV-seronegative. The chain employs TRBV28 and TRBJ1-2, with 9 bases that match TRBD1. CDR3 DNA sequence: TGTGCCAGCAGTTTAGGGGACAGGGTGGTCTATGGCTACACCTTC. This encodes CASSLGDRVVYGYTF.